This T cell receptor (beta chain) was retrieved from a study of blood T cell repertoires in COVID-19. Study details: Sites across the United States, Italy and Spain contributed samples from acute and convalescent COVID-19. PBMCs, B-cell-depleted T cells, or T cells were the source of the cDNA or gDNA that made up the material.

In the original processing: Reference gene primer amplification gave nucleated cell count estimates. The assay was immunoSEQ multiplex PCR, and TCRdb's table has in-frame clones only and misses some. The DNA was the basis for D and trimming; V, J and clone size are from that table. This sample has roughly 200,000 clones, with roughly 91% found just once. The sample holds one count of this clone. The germline V and J ends were trimmed by 6 bases and 3 bases, with 17 bases remaining between them. The germline V gene has CDR1 PRHDT and CDR2 FYEKMQ (reference sequence). CDR3 length: 15 amino acids. The sequenced sample was peripheral blood. The receptor's source is a man in his forties with active or convalescent COVID-19. V usage is TRBV13 and J usage is TRBJ1-1, with D perhaps TRBD1 (6 bases). The CDR3 DNA sequence: TGTGCCAGCAGTTATGAACAGGGAGTGGACACTGAAGCTTTCTTT. Its protein is CASSYEQGVDTEAFF.